This T cell receptor beta chain originates from a study of T cell responses to AZD1222 COVID-19 vaccine. Regarding the study as a whole: A reported finding is that nearly half of spike-specific TCRs target unmutated variant regions. No repertoire was sampled before or during the peak T cell response, only after it. Distributed over spike, vaccine-associated CD4 TCRs predominated at 160-218 and 743-854. Donor demographics were predominantly white British with a female majority; clonal diversity may be underestimated.

Assay used: immunoSEQ multiplex PCR; TCRdb lists only in-frame clones, some missing. The data contain more than 90,000 clones, approximately 90% of them singletons. Concerning this clone itself: Its antigen is unidentified.

The sample consisted of peripheral blood, taken on day 0 of AZD1222 vaccination. The source is an adult in good health.

As DNA, the CDR3 is TGTGCCAGCACCTCGGACGGAGGGAGGAACACTGAAGCTTTCTTT. Protein: CASTSDGGRNTEAFF. The genes are TRBV28 and TRBJ1-1, with no clear D. CDR3 length: 15 residues. V was shortened by 7 bases and J by 1 base, with 16 bases between the two germline ends. CDR1 is MDHEN and CDR2 is SYDVKM in the germline V gene. Full variable domain (remainder filled in from reference TRBV28 and TRBJ1-1): DVKVTQSSRYLVKRTGEKVFLECVQDMDHENMFWYRQDPGLGLRLIYFSYDVKMKEKGDIPEGYSVSREKKERFSLILESASTNQTSMYLCASTSDGGRNTEAFFGQGTRLTVV.